This T cell receptor beta chain was sequenced during a study of T-cell memory formation after mild COVID-19. This clonotype was found a few times. Its antigen is undetermined. MiXCR, run by TCRdb on the 5' RACE reads, gives a single entry per CDR3 protein. The sample records 470,000 or so distinct CDR3 sequences, about 20% being singletons. Study-wide points: Among clones peaking at day 37 in the second wave, SARS-CoV-2 specificity remained unconfirmed. CD4+ clones that contracted lay mainly in CM and EM; CD8+ ones lay in EMRA. Clones contracting over day 15 to 85 were CD4/CD8 balanced, with later expanders leaning CD4+.

Looked up from germline, CDR1 is DFQATT and CDR2 is SNEGSKA (reference sequence). This CDR3 contains 14 residues. V was trimmed by 3 bases and J by 8 bases, leaving 17 bases between them. This receptor was obtained from an adult woman who had mild COVID-19 (a few samples of this study predate the infection). Cell type and time point are not known. This chain links TRBV20-1 with TRBJ2-1; unclear D gene. Sequencing was carried out using PBMCs or a T cell subset sorted from them (not recorded which). For the CDR3, the DNA is TGCAGTGCTAGTCTGCTAGACTCAGTCTATGAGCAGTTCTTC. It specifies CSASLLDSVYEQFF.